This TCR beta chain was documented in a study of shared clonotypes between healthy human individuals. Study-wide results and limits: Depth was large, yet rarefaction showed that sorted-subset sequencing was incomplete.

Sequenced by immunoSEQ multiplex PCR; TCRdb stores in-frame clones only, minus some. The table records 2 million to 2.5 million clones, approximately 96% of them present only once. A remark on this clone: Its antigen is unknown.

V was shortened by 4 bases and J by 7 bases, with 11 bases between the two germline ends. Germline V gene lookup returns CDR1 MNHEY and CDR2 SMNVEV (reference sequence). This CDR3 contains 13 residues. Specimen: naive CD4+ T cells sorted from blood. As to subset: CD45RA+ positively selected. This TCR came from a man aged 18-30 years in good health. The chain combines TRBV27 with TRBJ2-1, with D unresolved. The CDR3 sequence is CASSSVSRNEQFF. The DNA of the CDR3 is TGTGCCAGCAGTTCGGTATCTAGAAATGAGCAGTTCTTC.